This TCR beta chain was sequenced for a study of blood T cell repertoires in COVID-19. Study-level background: The analysed material was cDNA or gDNA that came from T cells, B-cell-depleted T cells, or PBMCs.

Trimming left V 8 bases short and J 2 bases short, with 9 bases between. The CDR3 consists of 13 residues. From germline, CDR1 is MRHNA and CDR2 SNTAGT. TCRdb keeps only in-frame clones here, not all; method: immunoSEQ multiplex PCR. The repertoire has roughly 200,000 clones, roughly 81% of them found once; the top ten carry 5% to 6.5%. The V and J genes are TRBV6-4 and TRBJ2-2; D is undetermined. This clonotype originated in a woman between 70 and 85 years old with active or convalescent COVID-19. The sequencing input was peripheral blood. DNA for the CDR3: TGTGCCAGCCGTCCTACTAACACCGGGGAGCTGTTTTTT. Protein: CASRPTNTGELFF.